The 25 T cell receptor beta chains in this list originate from one sample, sequenced in a study of radiotherapy plus CTLA-4 blockade in lung cancer. Here immunoSEQ multiplex PCR was the method, and the copy in TCRdb shows in-frame clones only, minus some. The data show 65,000 to 95,000 clones, more than 75% seen once. Sequences were derived from peripheral blood, sampled from a patient treated with radiotherapy plus ipilimumab. The receptor source for this set is a human donor with non-small cell lung cancer that progressed on radiotherapy plus ipilimumab.

This chain connects TRBV28 to TRBJ1-2; D gene unclear. CDR1 MDHEN and CDR2 SYDVKM come from the germline V gene. The CDR3 is 13 residues long. The V end lost 8 bases, the J end lost 5 bases, and 15 bases lay between the germline ends. This CDR3 is CASYETDVYGYTF. CDR3 bases: TGTGCCAGCTATGAGACGGATGTGTATGGCTACACCTTC.

The chain links TRBV7-9 to TRBJ2-7, with D perhaps TRBD1 (5 bases). Germline V gives CDR1 SEHNR, CDR2 FQNEAQ (reference sequence). The CDR3 contains 13 residues. CDR3: CSSSGPSSYEQYF. CDR3 nucleotide sequence: TGTTCATCATCAGGGCCGAGCTCCTACGAGCAGTACTTC.

V usage is TRBV6-5 and J usage is TRBJ2-3, with D hard to call. The CDR3 is 13 residues long. Germline V gene data show CDR1 as MNHEY and CDR2 as SVGAGI. V was cut by 6 bases and J by 2 bases, with 9 bases left in between. The DNA for the CDR3 is TGTGCCAGCAGCGCCCACAACACAGATACGCAGTATTTT. It yields the protein CASSAHNTDTQYF.

V usage is TRBV18 and J usage is TRBJ2-5, with D possibly TRBD1 on 5 matching bases. Per germline, CDR1 KGHSH and CDR2 LQKENI. This CDR3 spans 16 amino acids. Deletions cut 2 bases from V and 4 bases from J, with 17 bases between. DNA of the CDR3: TGTGCCAGCTCACCAGGCGAGAGACCCAGGGTAGAGACCCAGTACTTC. As protein: CASSPGERPRVETQYF.

This clone appeared a few times. This chain joins TRBV7-9 and TRBJ2-1; D is ambiguous. There are 11 residues in the CDR3. V was cut by 1 base and J by 8 bases, with 3 bases left in between. Germline CDR1 reads SEHNR; CDR2 reads FQNEAQ (reference sequence). This CDR3 is CASSLVYEQFF. The CDR3 DNA sequence: TGTGCCAGCAGCTTAGTCTATGAGCAGTTCTTC.

The chain uses TRBV28 and TRBJ1-1, with a weak D call TRBD1 (6 bases). Germline CDR1 reads MDHEN; CDR2 reads SYDVKM. The CDR3 extends over 12 amino acids. The V gene lost 4 bases and the J gene lost 7 bases, with 10 bases spanning the gap. The DNA for the CDR3 is TGTGCCAGCAGTTGGAGGGGGAGTGAAGCTTTCTTT. This encodes CASSWRGSEAFF.

The chain links TRBV11-1 to TRBJ2-7; D remains ambiguous. The V gene lost 5 bases and the J gene lost 5 bases, with 19 bases spanning the gap. There are 15 residues in the CDR3. Per the germline V gene, CDR1 is SGHAT and CDR2 is FQDESV (reference sequence). CDR3 bases: TGTGCCAGCAGCCCCCGCGTTTGGCCGGAGCACGAGCAGTACTTC. Translating it yields CASSPRVWPEHEQYF.

This chain connects TRBV2 to TRBJ2-7; 9 bases agree with TRBD2. This CDR3 contains 18 residues. V lost 3 bases to trimming and J lost 4 bases; unmatched junction nucleotides: 16. CDR1 and CDR2 (germline): SNHLY, FYNNEI. The CDR3 here is CASSDDGFGRLAGYEQYF. The DNA for the CDR3 is TGTGCCAGCAGTGACGATGGGTTTGGACGGCTAGCGGGATACGAGCAGTACTTC.

V gene TRBV23-1 combines with J gene TRBJ1-4, with 7 bases matching TRBD1. TRBV23-1 is an ORF, and what it does is uncertain. Trimming took 7 bases from V and 8 from J; bases not matched to a gene: 13. The CDR3 extends over 15 amino acids. The CDR3 DNA sequence: TGCGCCAGCACCCCTTTGGAGGGGGCGAGGGAAAAACTGTTTTTT. Translated, it gives CASTPLEGAREKLFF.

V gene TRBV27 combines with J gene TRBJ1-2; D call uncertain. Per the germline V gene, CDR1 is MNHEY and CDR2 is SMNVEV (reference sequence). Trimming cost V 0 bases and J 5 bases, with 13 bases left between them. This CDR3 has 15 residues. CDR3 region: CASSLSGRGGYGYTF. CDR3 DNA: TGTGCCAGCAGTTTATCGGGCAGAGGAGGTTATGGCTACACCTTC.

Written as DNA, the CDR3 is TGTGCCAGCAGGCCTATAGGGCAGCCCCAGCATTTT. It specifies CASRPIGQPQHF. V is TRBV6-6 and J is TRBJ1-5; D not certain. The CDR3 has 12 amino acids. CDR1 MNHNY and CDR2 SVGAGI come from the germline V gene (reference sequence). Trimming removed 6 bases at V and 7 bases at J, with 10 bases between.

This clone was recorded once. The chain carries TRBV6-1 and TRBJ1-5; D not certain. CDR1 and CDR2 from the germline V gene are MNHNS and SASEGT. Trimming removed 3 bases at V and 6 bases at J, with 18 bases between. This CDR3 comprises 16 residues. The CDR3 DNA reads as TGTGCCAGCAGTGATGACCCGGGGAGTCCTTTTCAGCCCCAGCATTTT. This sequence encodes CASSDDPGSPFQPQHF.

The chain links TRBV11-3 to TRBJ2-1; unclear D gene. The CDR3 extends over 13 amino acids. V lost 1 base to trimming and J lost 4 bases, with 5 bases between them. From germline, CDR1 is SGHNT and CDR2 YENEEA. CDR3 sequence: CASSLGGYNEQFF. The CDR3 coding sequence is TGTGCCAGCAGCTTAGGCGGATACAATGAGCAGTTCTTC.

DNA of the CDR3: TGTGCCAGCAGTTTATCGAGGGGGGAGAACACTGAAGCTTTCTTT. This encodes CASSLSRGENTEAFF. V gene TRBV27 combines with J gene TRBJ1-1; TRBD1 might be the D (6 bases). Germline CDR1 is MNHEY and CDR2 is SMNVEV (reference sequence). CDR3 length: 15 residues. The V end was cut by 0 bases, the J end by 1 base, with 9 bases between.

This chain connects TRBV6-6 to TRBJ2-3, with TRBD1 matching 10 bases. Germline assignment: CDR1 MNHNY and CDR2 SVGAGI (reference sequence). After removal of 6 bases from V and 4 bases from J, the junction contained 1 base not matched to a gene. This CDR3 has 13 residues. DNA for the CDR3: TGTGCCAGCAGCGGACAGGGGGCAGATACGCAGTATTTT. Amino acid sequence: CASSGQGADTQYF.

The rearrangement joins TRBV6-6 to TRBJ1-1; 8 nucleotides align to TRBD1. This CDR3 has 13 amino acids. CDR1 and CDR2 from the germline V gene are MNHNY and SVGAGI (reference sequence). V lost 7 bases and J lost 1; bases outside the gene matches: 2. CDR3 DNA: TGTGCCAGCAAAACAGGGGGGAACACTGAAGCTTTCTTT. Translated, it gives CASKTGGNTEAFF.

CDR3 DNA: TGTGCCAGCAGCTTACAAGGGCTAGCCGAGCAGTACGTC. This translates into CASSLQGLAEQYV. J is TRBJ2-7 and V is TRBV7-8; D possibly corresponds to TRBD2 (5 bases). V was pared by 2 bases and J by 6 bases, with 11 bases between. Per the germline V gene, CDR1 is SGHVS and CDR2 is FQNEAQ. The CDR3 is 13 residues long.

This chain connects TRBV18 to TRBJ1-3, with no clear D. V lost 6 bases and J 3 bases, leaving 9 bases between the germline ends. In germline, CDR1 is KGHSH, CDR2 LQKENI. This CDR3 region has 13 residues. The CDR3 nucleotides are TGTGCCAGCTCGACCCCGGGTGGAAACACCATATATTTT. Protein sequence: CASSTPGGNTIYF.

This clone was detected only a few times. The gene calls are TRBV7-9 and TRBJ1-1; D not resolved. Trimming stripped 4 bases from V and 5 bases from J, with 14 bases between. The CDR3 has 14 residues. Germline assignment: CDR1 SEHNR and CDR2 FQNEAQ (reference sequence). The CDR3 loop is CASSSEGVGTEAFF. In DNA, the CDR3 is TGTGCCAGCAGCTCCGAGGGTGTAGGTACTGAAGCTTTCTTT.

The chain uses TRBV4-1 and TRBJ2-5, with a possible D match to TRBD1 (5 bases). Deletions cut 1 base from V and 2 bases from J, with 17 bases between. From germline, CDR1 is MGHRA and CDR2 YSYEKL. This CDR3 has 17 amino acids. Here the CDR3 reads CASSQGQSQGWQETQYF. The DNA for the CDR3 is TGCGCCAGCAGCCAAGGACAGTCCCAGGGATGGCAAGAGACCCAGTACTTC.

J is TRBJ2-1 and V is TRBV5-4, with D unclear. The V gene's germline CDR1 is SGHNT and CDR2 YYREEE (reference sequence). The V end lost 5 bases, the J end lost 6 bases, and 9 bases lay between the germline ends. CDR3 length: 12 residues. The chain's CDR3 is CASRIDRNEQFF. DNA for the CDR3: TGTGCCAGCAGGATTGACCGCAATGAGCAGTTCTTC.

In this sample, this clone turned up once. V and J are TRBV5-8 and TRBJ2-6; 7 nucleotides line up with TRBD1. The V gene end was trimmed by 2 bases and the J gene end by 0 bases; junction bases not matched to a gene: 11. This CDR3 has 19 amino acids. Per the germline V gene, CDR1 is SGHTS and CDR2 is YDEGEE. In nucleotides, the CDR3 is TGTGCCAGCAGCTTTATCTGGGACAGCCTAACCTCTGGGGCCAACGTCCTGACTTTC. Translating gives CASSFIWDSLTSGANVLTF.

J is TRBJ2-4 and V is TRBV7-8; TRBD2 matches 9 bases. V trimming: 1 base; J trimming: 0 bases; junction bases outside the gene matches: 1. This CDR3 comprises 16 residues. The germline V gene encodes CDR1 SGHVS and CDR2 FQNEAQ. CDR3: CASSLGREGAKNIQYF. CDR3 bases: TGTGCCAGCAGCTTAGGGCGGGAGGGAGCCAAAAACATTCAGTACTTC.

The rearrangement links TRBV4-1 to TRBJ2-3, with a possible D match to TRBD2 (6 bases). CDR1 and CDR2 (germline): MGHRA, YSYEKL. CDR3 length: 15 amino acids. The V end lost 0 bases, the J end lost 2 bases, and 9 bases lay between the germline ends. This CDR3 is CASSQDAGYTDTQYF. The CDR3 bases are TGCGCCAGCAGCCAAGACGCGGGGTACACAGATACGCAGTATTTT.

This sequence joins TRBV2 and TRBJ2-5; no firm D call. CDR1 and CDR2 from the germline V gene are SNHLY and FYNNEI. CDR3 length: 12 residues. The V end lost 6 bases, the J end lost 5 bases, and 10 bases lay between the germline ends. CDR3 protein: CASSALGETQYF. For the CDR3, the DNA is TGTGCCAGCAGCGCACTGGGGGAGACCCAGTACTTC.